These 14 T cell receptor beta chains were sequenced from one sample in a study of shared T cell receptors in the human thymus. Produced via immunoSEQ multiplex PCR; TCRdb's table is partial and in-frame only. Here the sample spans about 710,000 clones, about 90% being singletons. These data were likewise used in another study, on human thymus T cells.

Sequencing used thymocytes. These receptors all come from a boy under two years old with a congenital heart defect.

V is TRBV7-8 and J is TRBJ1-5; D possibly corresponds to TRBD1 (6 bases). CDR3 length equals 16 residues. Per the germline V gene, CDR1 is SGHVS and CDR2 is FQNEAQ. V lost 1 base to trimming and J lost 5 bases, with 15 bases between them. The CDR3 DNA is TGTGCCAGCAGCTTAGTTCCCAGGGGAACGCATCAGCCCCAGCATTTT. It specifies CASSLVPRGTHQPQHF. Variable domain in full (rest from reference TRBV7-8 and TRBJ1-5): GAGVSQSPRYKVAKRGQDVALRCDPISGHVSLFWYQQALGQGPEFLTYFQNEAQLDKSGLPSDRFFAERPEGSVSTLKIQRTQQEDSAVYLCASSLVPRGTHQPQHFGDGTRLSIL.

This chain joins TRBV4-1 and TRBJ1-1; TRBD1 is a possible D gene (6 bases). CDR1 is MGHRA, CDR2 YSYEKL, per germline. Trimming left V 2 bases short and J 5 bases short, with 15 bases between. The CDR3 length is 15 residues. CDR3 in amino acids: CASSQLTGSGTEAFF. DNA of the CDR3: TGCGCCAGCAGCCAACTTACAGGGTCGGGTACTGAAGCTTTCTTT.

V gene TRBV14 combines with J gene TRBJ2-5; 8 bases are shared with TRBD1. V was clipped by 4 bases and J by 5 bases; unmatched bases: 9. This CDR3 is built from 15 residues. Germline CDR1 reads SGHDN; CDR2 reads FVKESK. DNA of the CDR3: TGTGCCAGCAGCCTTGGGACAGGACCTAAGGAGACCCAGTACTTC. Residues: CASSLGTGPKETQYF.

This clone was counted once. For the CDR3, the DNA is TGTGCCAGCAGCTTCGGGACAGGGGGCTGGGAGACCCAGTACTTC. This codes for CASSFGTGGWETQYF. The chain employs TRBV5-6 and TRBJ2-5, with TRBD1 matching over 12 bases. Germline V CDR1 and CDR2: SGHDT, YYEEEE. The V and J ends lost 2 bases and 5 bases, in that order; junction bases with no gene match: 4. The CDR3 is 15 residues long.

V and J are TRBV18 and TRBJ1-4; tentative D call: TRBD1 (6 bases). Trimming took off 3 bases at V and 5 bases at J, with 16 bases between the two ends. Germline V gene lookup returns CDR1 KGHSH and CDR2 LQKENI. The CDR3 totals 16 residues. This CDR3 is CASSPLSQGMNEKLFF. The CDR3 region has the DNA TGTGCCAGCTCACCCTTATCACAGGGAATGAATGAAAAACTGTTTTTT.

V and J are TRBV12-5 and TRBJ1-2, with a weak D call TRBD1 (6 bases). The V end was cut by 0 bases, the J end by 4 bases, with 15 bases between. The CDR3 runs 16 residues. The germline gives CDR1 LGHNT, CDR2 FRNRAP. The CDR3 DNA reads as TGTGCTAGTGGTTTGGTCCCCTTGACAGGAATCTATGGCTACACCTTC. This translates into CASGLVPLTGIYGYTF.

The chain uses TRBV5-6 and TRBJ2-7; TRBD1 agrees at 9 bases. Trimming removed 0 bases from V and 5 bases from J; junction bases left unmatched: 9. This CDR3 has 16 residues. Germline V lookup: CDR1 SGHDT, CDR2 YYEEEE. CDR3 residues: CASSLGRTGTGHEQYF. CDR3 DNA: TGTGCCAGCAGCTTGGGGAGGACCGGGACAGGGCACGAGCAGTACTTC. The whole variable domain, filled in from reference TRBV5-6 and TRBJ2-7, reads DAGVTQSPTHLIKTRGQQVTLRCSPKSGHDTVSWYQQALGQGPQFIFQYYEEEERQRGNFPDRFSGHQFPNYSSELNVNALLLGDSALYLCASSLGRTGTGHEQYFGPGTRLTVT.

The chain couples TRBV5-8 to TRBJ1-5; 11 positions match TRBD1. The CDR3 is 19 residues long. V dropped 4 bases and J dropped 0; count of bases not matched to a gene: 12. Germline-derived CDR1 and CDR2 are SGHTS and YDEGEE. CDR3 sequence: CASSPGGQGAPYSNQPQHF. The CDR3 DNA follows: TGTGCCAGCAGCCCGGGCGGACAGGGGGCACCTTATAGCAATCAGCCCCAGCATTTT.

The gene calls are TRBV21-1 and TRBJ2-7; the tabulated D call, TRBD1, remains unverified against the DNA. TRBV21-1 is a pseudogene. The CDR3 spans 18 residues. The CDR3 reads CASSKAADRAFSYCEQYF. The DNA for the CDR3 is TGTGCCAGCAGCAAAGCGGCGGACAGGGCATTTTCCTACTGCGAGCAGTACTTC.

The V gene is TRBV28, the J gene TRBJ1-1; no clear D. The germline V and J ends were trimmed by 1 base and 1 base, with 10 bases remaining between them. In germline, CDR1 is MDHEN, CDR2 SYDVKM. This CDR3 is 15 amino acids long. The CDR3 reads CASSLFPAGNTEAFF. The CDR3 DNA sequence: TGTGCCAGCAGTTTATTTCCCGCCGGGAACACTGAAGCTTTCTTT.

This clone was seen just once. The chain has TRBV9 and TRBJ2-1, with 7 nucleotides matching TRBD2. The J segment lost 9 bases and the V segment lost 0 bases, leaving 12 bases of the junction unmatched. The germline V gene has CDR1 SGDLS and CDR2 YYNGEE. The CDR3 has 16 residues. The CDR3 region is CASSVAGGRGKGEQFF. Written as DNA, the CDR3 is TGTGCCAGCAGCGTAGCGGGGGGAAGGGGAAAGGGTGAGCAGTTCTTC.

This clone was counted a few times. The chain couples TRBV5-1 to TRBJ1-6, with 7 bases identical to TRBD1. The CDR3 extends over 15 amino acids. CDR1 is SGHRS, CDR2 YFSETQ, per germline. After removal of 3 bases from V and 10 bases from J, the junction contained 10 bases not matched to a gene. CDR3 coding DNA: TGCGCCAGCAGCTCGGGACAGCCCGGGAGATCACCCCTCCACTTT. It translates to CASSSGQPGRSPLHF.

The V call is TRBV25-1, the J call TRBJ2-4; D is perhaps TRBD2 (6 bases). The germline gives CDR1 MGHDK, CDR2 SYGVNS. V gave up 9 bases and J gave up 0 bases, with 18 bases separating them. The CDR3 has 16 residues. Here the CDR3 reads CARGTSQTLAKNIQYF. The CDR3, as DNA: TGTGCCAGGGGGACTTCACAGACCCTAGCCAAAAACATTCAGTACTTC.

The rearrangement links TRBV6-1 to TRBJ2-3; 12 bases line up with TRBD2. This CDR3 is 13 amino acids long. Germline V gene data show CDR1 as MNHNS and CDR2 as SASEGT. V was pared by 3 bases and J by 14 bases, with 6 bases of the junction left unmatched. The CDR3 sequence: CASSDPSGRGRYF. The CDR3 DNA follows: TGTGCCAGCAGTGATCCTAGCGGGAGGGGCCGGTATTTT.